The 17 T cell receptor beta chains listed next were all sequenced from one sample in a study of OX40 agonist ivuxolimab in advanced cancers. The table came from immunoSEQ multiplex PCR; TCRdb's copy has only in-frame clones and leaves some out. Here the sample spans over 45,000 clones, more than 85% being singletons. This material consisted of CD4+ or CD8+ T cells sorted from blood, taken in a trial of the OX40 agonist ivuxolimab. The receptors come from an adult with an advanced solid tumor such as melanoma, head and neck, liver or kidney cancer.

The chain employs TRBV7-2 and TRBJ1-2; possibly TRBD1 for D (5 bases). Trimming took 5 bases from V and 2 from J, leaving 15 bases between them. Germline V gives CDR1 SGHTA, CDR2 FQGNSA. CDR3 length: 15 residues. This chain's CDR3 is CASSQDAGQNYGYTF. CDR3 sequence (DNA): TGTGCCAGCAGCCAAGACGCAGGGCAGAACTATGGCTACACCTTC.

This clone came up once. V gene TRBV27 combines with J gene TRBJ2-5; a weak D match, TRBD2 (5 bases). V lost 1 base, J lost 5 bases, and 8 bases lay in between. CDR3 length: 13 residues. Germline loops: CDR1 MNHEY, CDR2 SMNVEV (reference sequence). This CDR3 is CASSLYGDETQYF. The CDR3 DNA reads as TGTGCCAGCAGTTTATACGGGGATGAGACCCAGTACTTC.

This chain joins TRBV6-5 and TRBJ2-7, with 8 nucleotides matching TRBD1. The germline V gene has CDR1 MNHEY and CDR2 SVGAGI. J gave up 3 bases and V 6 bases, and 4 bases lay outside the gene matches. This CDR3 spans 13 amino acids. CDR3 sequence: CASSITGGYEQYF. Written as DNA, the CDR3 is TGTGCCAGCAGCATAACAGGGGGCTACGAGCAGTACTTC.

The rearrangement uses TRBV9 and TRBJ2-1, with no clear D. There are 12 residues in the CDR3. V gave up 2 bases and J gave up 6 bases, with 6 bases separating them. The germline V gene encodes CDR1 SGDLS and CDR2 YYNGEE. The CDR3 DNA sequence: TGTGCCAGCAGCGTTATAGCCAATGAGCAGTTCTTC. Translating gives CASSVIANEQFF.

The V gene is TRBV7-9, the J gene TRBJ1-4; TRBD1 is a possible D gene (5 bases). The V end lost 5 bases, the J end lost 5 bases, and 15 bases lay between the germline ends. There are 15 residues in the CDR3. Germline CDR1 is SEHNR and CDR2 is FQNEAQ (reference sequence). The CDR3 loop is CASSRTGPENEKLFF. The CDR3 DNA is TGTGCCAGCAGCCGCACGGGGCCGGAAAATGAAAAACTGTTTTTT.

This clone was seen just once. This chain links TRBV10-3 with TRBJ1-1; no definite D call. The V end lost 1 base, the J end lost 0 bases, and 24 bases lay between the germline ends. The CDR3 is 20 amino acids. The V gene's germline CDR1 is ENHRY and CDR2 SYGVKD. The CDR3, as DNA: TGTGCCATCAGTGAGTTTGAGTTGGGAACACCCGTATTATTGAACACTGAAGCTTTCTTT. It translates to CAISEFELGTPVLLNTEAFF.

The chain uses TRBV5-4 and TRBJ2-7; D is undetermined. V gave up 0 bases and J gave up 5 bases, with 3 bases separating them. The length of the CDR3 is 11 residues. Germline-derived CDR1 and CDR2 are SGHNT and YYREEE (reference sequence). CDR3: CASSLGDEQYF. CDR3 DNA: TGTGCCAGCAGCTTGGGGGACGAGCAGTACTTC.

The chain links TRBV5-1 to TRBJ2-7; 10 nucleotides line up with TRBD2. This CDR3 is 14 amino acids long. Germline CDR1 SGHRS, CDR2 YFSETQ. The J segment lost 6 bases and the V segment lost 6 bases, leaving 9 bases of the junction unmatched. CDR3 loop: CASNSASGSGEQYF. DNA for the CDR3: TGCGCCAGCAACTCGGCTAGCGGGAGTGGCGAGCAGTACTTC.

The chain joins TRBV7-9 to TRBJ1-5; D not resolved. V gave up 0 bases and J gave up 7 bases, with 4 bases separating them. This CDR3 comprises 12 residues. Germline V gene lookup returns CDR1 SEHNR and CDR2 FQNEAQ (reference sequence). The CDR3 bases are TGTGCCAGCAGCTTAGCGGGGCAGCCCCAGCATTTT. Amino acid sequence: CASSLAGQPQHF.

The rearrangement joins TRBV5-6 to TRBJ2-7; the D gene is possibly TRBD2 (5 bases). Germline CDR1 and CDR2: SGHDT and YYEEEE. This CDR3 spans 13 amino acids. V gave up 1 base and J gave up 6 bases, with 11 bases separating them. CDR3: CASSLSSSSEQYF. The CDR3 region has the DNA TGTGCCAGCAGCTTGTCCTCTAGCAGCGAGCAGTACTTC.

The V call is TRBV6-6, the J call TRBJ1-1; TRBD1 might be the D (5 bases). Germline CDR1 reads MNHNY; CDR2 reads SVGAGI (reference sequence). V dropped 5 bases and J dropped 4 bases, with 17 bases sitting between them. The CDR3 extends over 15 amino acids. CDR3 sequence (DNA): TGTGCCAGCAGTACCCCGGGACGTCGGGGCACTGAAGCTTTCTTT. It translates to CASSTPGRRGTEAFF.

The chain links TRBV12-5 to TRBJ1-2; D possibly corresponds to TRBD1 (5 bases). V shed 0 bases and J shed 4 bases, with 12 bases lying between them. Germline CDR1 reads LGHNT; CDR2 reads FRNRAP. This CDR3 is 15 amino acids long. Here the CDR3 DNA reads TGTGCTAGTGGTTTGGTAAGGGGAATAGGCTATGGCTACACCTTC. This codes for CASGLVRGIGYGYTF.

The V and J genes are TRBV4-3 and TRBJ2-7, with D perhaps being TRBD1 or TRBD2 (6 bases each). The germline V gene encodes CDR1 LGHNA and CDR2 YSLEER. Trimming pared 1 base from V and 3 bases from J, leaving 13 bases between. The CDR3 is 15 amino acids. The DNA of the CDR3 is TGCGCCAGCAGCCAAGCCGCCGGGGGCGGCTACGAGCAGTACTTC. Protein: CASSQAAGGGYEQYF.

The chain has TRBV6-4 and TRBJ2-2; D might be TRBD2 (6 bases). This CDR3 spans 13 amino acids. V lost 5 bases and J 7 bases, leaving 11 bases between the germline ends. The V gene's germline CDR1 is MRHNA and CDR2 SNTAGT. The CDR3 protein is CASSPGVLGELFF. The CDR3 nucleotides read TGTGCCAGCAGTCCGGGAGTCCTCGGGGAGCTGTTTTTT.

This clone occurred once. This chain links TRBV5-8 with TRBJ2-1; 7 nucleotides agree with TRBD2. Per germline, CDR1 SGHTS and CDR2 YDEGEE. V shed 0 bases, J shed 1 base, and the junction held 1 base outside the gene matches. The CDR3 length is 15 residues. The CDR3 here is CASSLGLASYNEQFF. Written as DNA, the CDR3 is TGTGCCAGCAGCTTGGGACTAGCTTCCTACAATGAGCAGTTCTTC.

This chain joins TRBV28 and TRBJ2-2, with unresolved D. Trimming pared 1 base from V and 2 bases from J, leaving 8 bases between. CDR3 size: 15 residues. Germline V CDR1 and CDR2: MDHEN, SYDVKM. CDR3 nucleotides: TGTGCCAGCAGTTTATATCGGGCCAACACCGGGGAGCTGTTTTTT. Translation gives CASSLYRANTGELFF.

V usage is TRBV7-9 and J usage is TRBJ2-5, with 9 bases matching TRBD1. V gave up 2 bases and J gave up 5 bases; unmatched junction bases: 15. The CDR3 sequence is 18 residues long. Germline V gene sequence: CDR1 SEHNR, CDR2 FQNEAQ (reference sequence). This CDR3 is CASSLPPTGGFYTETQYF. In DNA form, the CDR3 reads TGTGCCAGCAGCTTACCACCGACAGGGGGGTTCTACACGGAGACCCAGTACTTC.